These T cell receptor beta chains were read from a single sample in a study of T-cell memory formation after mild COVID-19. TCRdb reprocessed the 5' RACE reads via MiXCR and lists one record per CDR3 protein. Of hundreds of thousands of distinct CDR3 sequences detected, less than 25% appear once; the ten largest clones hold 8.4%. The sample taken for sequencing was PBMCs or a T cell subset sorted from them (not recorded which). The source is an adult woman who had mild COVID-19 (a few samples of this study predate the infection). Cell type and time point are not known. Both conserved end residues are part of each CDR3. Fields, in order: D gene, V gene, clone size, J gene, CDR3 DNA, CDR3 protein. A D gene is named only where the DNA matches it firmly. Not all rows give a size; the values are once, few, many and, for expanded clones, a class.

>NA|TRBV6-6|NA|TRBJ1-5
TGTGCCAGCAGACGTACTGGCGGGAAACTACATAGCAATCAGCCCCAGCATTTT
CASRRTGGKLHSNQPQHF
>TRBD2|TRBV6-5|NA|TRBJ2-3
TGTGCCAGCAGCTTACTAGCGGGAGGGGGTTCGTGGCAGTATTTT
CASSLLAGGGSWQYF
>TRBD1|TRBV12-3/TRBV12-4|NA|TRBJ1-6
TGTGCCAGCAGTTCCGGGACAGAGCCTTCACCCCTCCACTTT
CASSSGTEPSPLHF
>TRBD2|TRBV5-1|NA|TRBJ2-5
TGCGCCAGCAGGCCTAGCGGGGGGGAGACCCAGTACTTC
CASRPSGGETQYF
>TRBD2|TRBV7-2|many|TRBJ2-7
TGTGCCAGCAGCTTAGCGAGAGCGGGAGGACCCCTAGCCGAGCAGTACTTC
CASSLARAGGPLAEQYF
>NA|TRBV29-1|NA|TRBJ2-7
TGCAGCGTTGAATCGAGGGGCGACTACGAGCAGTACTTC
CSVESRGDYEQYF
>TRBD2|TRBV29-1|few|TRBJ2-1
TGCAGCGGAATTAGCGGGACCTACAATGAGCAGTTCTTC
CSGISGTYNEQFF
>NA|TRBV6-2/TRBV6-3|few|TRBJ2-3
TGTGCCACCAGGCGTCTTGCAGATACGCAGTATTTT
CATRRLADTQYF
>NA|TRBV29-1|NA|TRBJ1-1
TGCATGACCGAGATGAACACTGAAGCTTTCTTT
CMTEMNTEAFF
>NA|TRBV7-9|NA|TRBJ1-2
TGTGCCAGCAGCTTAGCGGGGGAGGACTATGGCTACACCTTC
CASSLAGEDYGYTF
>TRBD1|TRBV19|NA|TRBJ1-3
TGTGCCAGTATTCGACAAACCGGGACAGGGAGTCTCGGAAACACCATATATTTT
CASIRQTGTGSLGNTIYF
>NA|TRBV7-2|NA|TRBJ2-7
TGTGCCAGCAGCTTAGCTTCCTACTACGAGCAGTACTTC
CASSLASYYEQYF
>NA|TRBV12-3/TRBV12-4|few|TRBJ1-4
TGTGCCAGCGGATCACGAGAAAAACTGTTTTTT
CASGSREKLFF
>NA|TRBV12-3/TRBV12-4|few|TRBJ2-7
TGTGCCAGCAGTTTAGACAGGGTAACGGTCCGGGAGCAGTACTTC
CASSLDRVTVREQYF
>NA|TRBV27|few|TRBJ2-1
TGTGCCAGCAGTTACCACAATGAGCAGTTCTTC
CASSYHNEQFF
>TRBD1|TRBV5-1|few|TRBJ1-2
TGCGCCAGCAGCCTAAGGACAGGGGTTACCGGTGTCTATGGCTACACCTTC
CASSLRTGVTGVYGYTF